This T cell receptor beta chain is drawn from a study of T cells after yellow fever vaccination. On the study more broadly: SMART-Seq v4 Ultra Low Input handled preparation of low-cell-number fractions.

Comments on this clonotype: Its cognate antigen is unknown.

For TCR, cDNA came from 5'RACE template switching, which added a universal primer site and UMIs. TCRdb ran MiXCR on the 5' RACE reads and lists one entry per CDR3 protein. Of about 210,000 distinct CDR3 sequences listed, more than 3% are singletons. Germline lookup yields CDR1 SQVTM and CDR2 ANQGSEA. The ends were cut back, 4 bases at V and 1 base at J, with 13 bases in the middle. This CDR3 has 14 residues. Study results and limitations: It was a small share of clonotypes that appeared in both CD4 and CD8 compartments. The study found a weaker secondary response that peaked faster, day 5 versus 15.

This receptor was obtained from a man in his late teens or twenties who received the YFV17D yellow fever vaccine. The V and J genes are TRBV29-1 and TRBJ1-1, with unresolved D. This material consisted of CD4+ T cells sorted from PBMCs, taken 10 days after the yellow fever booster vaccination. CDR3 nucleotide sequence: TGCAGCGTTGCTCCCGGGGTAAGGAACACTGAAGCTTTCTTT. It translates to CSVAPGVRNTEAFF.